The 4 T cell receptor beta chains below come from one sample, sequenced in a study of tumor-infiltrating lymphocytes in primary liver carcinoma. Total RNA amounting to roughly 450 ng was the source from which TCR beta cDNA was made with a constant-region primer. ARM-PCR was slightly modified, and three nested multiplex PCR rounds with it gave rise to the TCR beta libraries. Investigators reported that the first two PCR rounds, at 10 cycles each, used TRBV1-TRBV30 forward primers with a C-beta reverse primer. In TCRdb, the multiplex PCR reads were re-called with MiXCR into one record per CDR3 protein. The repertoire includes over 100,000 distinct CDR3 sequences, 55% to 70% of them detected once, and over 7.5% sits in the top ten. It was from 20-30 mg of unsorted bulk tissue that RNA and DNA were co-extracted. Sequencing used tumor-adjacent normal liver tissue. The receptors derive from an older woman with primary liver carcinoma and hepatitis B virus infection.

The CDR3 loop is CANKREWVTDTQYF. The CDR3 region has the DNA TGTGCCAACAAACGGGAGTGGGTCACAGATACGCAGTATTTT. This chain links TRBV12-3 or TRBV12-4 with TRBJ2-3; D possibly corresponds to TRBD2 (6 bases). CDR3 length: 14 residues. V lost 10 bases, J lost 2 bases, and 16 bases lay in between.

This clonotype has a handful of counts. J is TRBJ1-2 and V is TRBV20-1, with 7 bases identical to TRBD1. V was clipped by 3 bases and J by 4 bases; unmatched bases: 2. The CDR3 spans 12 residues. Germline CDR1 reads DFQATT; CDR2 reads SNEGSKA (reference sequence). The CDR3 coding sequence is TGCAGTGCTAGGGACAGGTCCTATGGCTACACCTTC. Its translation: CSARDRSYGYTF.

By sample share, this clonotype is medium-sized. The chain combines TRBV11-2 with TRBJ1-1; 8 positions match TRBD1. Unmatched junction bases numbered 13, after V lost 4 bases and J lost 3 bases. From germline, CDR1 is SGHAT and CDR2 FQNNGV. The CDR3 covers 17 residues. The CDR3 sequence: CASSWMVAGGRDTEAFF. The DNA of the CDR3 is TGTGCCAGCAGCTGGATGGTGGCAGGGGGCCGCGACACTGAAGCTTTCTTT.

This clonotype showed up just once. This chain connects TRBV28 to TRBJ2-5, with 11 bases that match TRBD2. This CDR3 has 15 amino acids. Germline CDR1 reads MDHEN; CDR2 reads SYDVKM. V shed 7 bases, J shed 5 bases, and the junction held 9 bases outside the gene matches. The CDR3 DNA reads TGTGCCAGCACTTATAGCGGGAGGGGGATGGAGACCCAGTACTTC. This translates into CASTYSGRGMETQYF.